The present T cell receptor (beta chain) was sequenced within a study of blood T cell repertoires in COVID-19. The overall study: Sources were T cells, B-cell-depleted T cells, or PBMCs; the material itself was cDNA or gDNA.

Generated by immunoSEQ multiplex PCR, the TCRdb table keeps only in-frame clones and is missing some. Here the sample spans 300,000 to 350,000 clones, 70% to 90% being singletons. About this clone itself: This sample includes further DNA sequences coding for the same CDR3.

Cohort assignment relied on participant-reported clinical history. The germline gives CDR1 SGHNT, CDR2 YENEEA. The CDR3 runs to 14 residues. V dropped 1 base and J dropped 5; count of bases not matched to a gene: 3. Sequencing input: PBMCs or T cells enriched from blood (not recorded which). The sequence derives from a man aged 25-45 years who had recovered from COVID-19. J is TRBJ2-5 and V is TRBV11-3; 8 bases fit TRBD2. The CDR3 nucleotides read TGTGCCAGCAGCTTAGGTGCGGGGGGCGAGACCCAGTACTTC. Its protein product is CASSLGAGGETQYF.